These 20 T cell receptor beta chains were all obtained from the same sample, sequenced in a study of cytomegalovirus exposure and HLA in healthy donors. Use of 60 Vbeta and 13 Jbeta primers characterized the PCR. Data came from immunoSEQ multiplex PCR; TCRdb stores just in-frame clones and leaves some out. This sample has roughly 130,000 clones, with approximately 65% found just once. Sequenced input: PBMCs. The source of these receptors is a woman aged 55-69 years in good health and CMV-seronegative.

The chain is built from TRBV28 and TRBJ2-3; TRBD2 is a possible D gene (5 bases). V was pared by 8 bases and J by 9 bases, with 15 bases between. From germline, CDR1 is MDHEN and CDR2 SYDVKM. The CDR3 loop spans 12 amino acids. CDR3 DNA sequence: TGTGCCAGCGGAACCCTGTCGGGGACGCAGTATTTT. It translates to CASGTLSGTQYF.

The chain links TRBV11-2 to TRBJ2-3; 8 nucleotides align to TRBD1. Germline lookup yields CDR1 SGHAT and CDR2 FQNNGV. Unmatched junction bases numbered 3, after V lost 1 base and J lost 0 bases. This CDR3 spans 16 amino acids. For the CDR3, the DNA is TGTGCCAGCAGCTTAGGGGACAGGACTAGCACAGATACGCAGTATTTT. Translated: CASSLGDRTSTDTQYF.

The J gene is TRBJ2-5, the V gene TRBV15, with 7 bases matching TRBD2. Germline V gives CDR1 LNHNV, CDR2 YYDKDF (reference sequence). The CDR3 totals 15 residues. V lost 8 bases, J lost 5 bases, and 14 bases stayed unmatched. CDR3 protein: CATARGGSGEETQYF. In DNA, the CDR3 is TGTGCCACCGCGAGGGGCGGGAGCGGGGAGGAGACCCAGTACTTC.

The gene calls are TRBV28 and TRBJ2-1; D is uncertain. Trimming cost V 2 bases and J 12 bases, with 11 bases left between them. In germline, CDR1 is MDHEN, CDR2 SYDVKM. The CDR3 runs 12 residues. DNA for the CDR3: TGTGCCAGCAGTTTAGAGGCCCGCGGGCAGTTCTTC. The encoded protein is CASSLEARGQFF.

The chain uses TRBV2 and TRBJ2-5; TRBD1 agrees at 7 bases. The last part of the DNA fits TRBJ2-7 better; the J call may be wrong. CDR1 and CDR2 from the germline V gene are SNHLY and FYNNEI. The CDR3 loop spans 12 amino acids. Here the CDR3 reads CASSGDSHEQYF. The CDR3 nucleotides read TGTGCCAGCAGTGGGGACAGCCACGAGCAGTACTTC.

This chain connects TRBV5-4 to TRBJ2-1, with 8 bases matching TRBD2. The CDR3 length is 15 residues. Germline CDR1 reads SGHNT; CDR2 reads YYREEE (reference sequence). V shed 4 bases and J 6 bases; nucleotides not matched to a gene: 9. CDR3 residues: CASSPGLVKFNEQFF. CDR3 in DNA: TGTGCCAGCAGCCCGGGACTAGTAAAGTTCAATGAGCAGTTCTTC. Full variable domain (outside the CDR3, taken from reference TRBV5-4 and TRBJ2-1): ETGVTQSPTHLIKTRGQQVTLRCSSQSGHNTVSWYQQALGQGPQFIFQYYREEENGRGNFPPRFSGLQFPNYSSELNVNALELDDSALYLCASSPGLVKFNEQFFGPGTRLTVL.

J is TRBJ1-3 and V is TRBV19, with a tentative D call TRBD1 (5 bases). With 7 bases removed from V and 0 bases from J, the gap between germline ends came to 10 bases. Looked up from germline, CDR1 is LNHDA and CDR2 is SQIVND (reference sequence). The CDR3 length is 14 residues. The CDR3 DNA is TGTGCCAGTAACCGACAGCTCTCTGGAAACACCATATATTTT. Encoded protein: CASNRQLSGNTIYF.

A single count supports this clone. This chain's CDR3 is CASSLLGQGAYEQYF. CDR3 nucleotides: TGTGCCAGCAGCTTATTGGGACAGGGGGCCTACGAGCAGTACTTC. The chain has TRBV7-2 and TRBJ2-7; 11 bases map to TRBD1. This CDR3 region has 15 residues. The germline CDR1 and CDR2 sequences are SGHTA and FQGNSA. V shed 2 bases, J shed 2 bases, and the junction held 2 bases outside the gene matches.

V and J are TRBV5-1 and TRBJ1-2, with a possible D match to TRBD1 (5 bases). Germline CDR1 reads SGHRS; CDR2 reads YFSETQ. Trimming removed 5 bases at V and 0 bases at J, with 14 bases between. The CDR3 is made up of 15 amino acids. CDR3 region: CASRLRDGTNYGYTF. CDR3 bases: TGCGCCAGCAGACTGCGGGACGGGACTAACTATGGCTACACCTTC.

This chain joins TRBV6-5 and TRBJ2-1; D might be TRBD2 (7 bases). The germline gives CDR1 MNHEY, CDR2 SVGAGI. This CDR3 has 14 amino acids. V was trimmed by 3 bases and J by 5 bases, leaving 11 bases between them. CDR3 bases: TGTGCCAGCAGTTATGGGGGGGCGCACAATGAGCAGTTCTTC. This gives the protein CASSYGGAHNEQFF.

V is TRBV28 and J is TRBJ2-5, with D possibly being TRBD2 (7 bases). Trimming took off 5 bases at V and 5 bases at J, with 15 bases between the two ends. The germline CDR1 and CDR2 sequences are MDHEN and SYDVKM. The CDR3 contains 14 residues. CDR3 amino acids: CASSLGGARETQYF. The CDR3 DNA is TGTGCCAGCAGTCTGGGGGGGGCGAGGGAGACCCAGTACTTC. Together with reference TRBV28 and TRBJ2-5, the CDR3 gives the full variable domain: DVKVTQSSRYLVKRTGEKVFLECVQDMDHENMFWYRQDPGLGLRLIYFSYDVKMKEKGDIPEGYSVSREKKERFSLILESASTNQTSMYLCASSLGGARETQYFGPGTRLLVL.

The CDR3 DNA is TGTGCCAGCAGCCAATTGACAGGAAACAATGAGCAGTTCTTC. Translation gives CASSQLTGNNEQFF. The chain joins TRBV16 to TRBJ2-1, with D perhaps TRBD1 (6 bases). Germline CDR1 reads KGHSY; CDR2 reads FQNENV. The CDR3 loop spans 14 amino acids. V shed 1 base and J shed 5 bases, with 9 bases lying between them.

This rearrangement joins TRBV9 to TRBJ2-1; 10 nucleotides align to TRBD2. CDR3 length equals 14 residues. Germline-derived CDR1 and CDR2 are SGDLS and YYNGEE. V dropped 6 bases and J dropped 6; count of bases not matched to a gene: 6. DNA of the CDR3: TGTGCCAGCAACATAGCGGGAGGCCTCAATGAGCAGTTCTTC. It yields the protein CASNIAGGLNEQFF.

The V call is TRBV6-1, the J call TRBJ2-7, with no clear D. CDR1 and CDR2 (germline): MNHNS, SASEGT. Trimming took off 7 bases at V and 3 bases at J, with 7 bases between the two ends. The CDR3 runs 11 residues. In DNA, the CDR3 is TGTGCCAGCATGAGTGGCTACGAGCAGTACTTC. It translates to CASMSGYEQYF.

The chain links TRBV7-2 to TRBJ2-1; 8 nucleotides agree with TRBD2. With 1 base clipped from V and 1 base from J, the junction kept 3 bases outside the gene matches. Germline V lookup: CDR1 SGHTA, CDR2 FQGNSA. This CDR3 is 16 amino acids long. CDR3 coding DNA: TGTGCCAGCAGCTTAGGACTAGCGCAATCCTACAATGAGCAGTTCTTC. Protein sequence: CASSLGLAQSYNEQFF.

This chain connects TRBV7-9 to TRBJ2-3; no clear D gene. The CDR3 extends over 13 amino acids. Germline V gene data show CDR1 as SEHNR and CDR2 as FQNEAQ (reference sequence). Between the trimmed V and J ends, which lost 2 bases and 3 bases, there was a span of 6 bases. In DNA form, the CDR3 reads TGTGCCAGCAGCTTAATTCAGACAGATACGCAGTATTTT. Protein product: CASSLIQTDTQYF. Looking up the rest from reference TRBV7-9 and TRBJ2-3 gives the full variable domain: DTGVSQNPRHKITKRGQNVTFRCDPISEHNRLYWYRQTLGQGPEFLTYFQNEAQLEKSRLLSDRFSAERPKGSFSTLEIQRTEQGDSAMYLCASSLIQTDTQYFGPGTRLTVL.

This clone has only a few counts. As DNA, the CDR3 is TGTGCCAGCCAGGACAGGGGTGAAAAACTGTTTTTT. Translating it yields CASQDRGEKLFF. The rearrangement uses TRBV7-9 and TRBJ1-4; 9 positions match TRBD1. V lost 8 bases to trimming and J lost 7 bases; unmatched junction nucleotides: 2. The germline V gene encodes CDR1 SEHNR and CDR2 FQNEAQ (reference sequence). The CDR3 consists of 12 residues.

This chain joins TRBV4-3 and TRBJ1-6; TRBD1 is a possible D gene (6 bases). Trimming cost V 0 bases and J 0 bases, with 9 bases left between them. Germline CDR1 is LGHNA and CDR2 is YSLEER. CDR3 size: 17 residues. The CDR3: CASSQDDRTSYNSPLHF. Here the CDR3 DNA reads TGCGCCAGCAGCCAAGATGACAGGACCTCCTATAATTCACCCCTCCACTTT.

The chain links TRBV6-5 to TRBJ1-6, with 9 bases fitting TRBD1. Germline V CDR1 and CDR2: MNHEY, SVGAGI. The CDR3 contains 14 residues. V lost 6 bases to trimming and J lost 10 bases; unmatched junction nucleotides: 7. CDR3: CASSMDRGNSPLHF. The CDR3 DNA reads TGTGCCAGCAGCATGGACAGGGGAAACTCACCCCTCCACTTT.

The V and J genes are TRBV7-2 and TRBJ2-1; 7 bases line up with TRBD2. The CDR3 extends over 15 amino acids. The germline CDR1 and CDR2 sequences are SGHTA and FQGNSA. The ends lost 5 bases at V and 4 bases at J; junction bases unmatched: 8. CDR3 coding DNA: TGTGCCAGCAGCGCCACTAGCGCCTCATACAATGAGCAGTTCTTC. Its translation is CASSATSASYNEQFF.